Below are 21 T cell receptor beta chains sequenced from a single sample in a study of regulatory T cells in long-lasting Graves disease. Investigators prepared the TCR beta libraries by applying iRepertoire HTBI primers and Arm-PCR of CDR3 regions. MiXCR was run by TCRdb on the multiplex PCR reads, yielding one entry per CDR3 protein. The sample lists over 200,000 distinct CDR3 sequences; about 18% were seen once. Stated time point: newly diagnosed GD, antithyroid drugs for less than 3 months. Preparation of the TCR library used RNA extracted from PBMCs. The same data also contributed to another study, on T cells in Graves' hyperthyroidism and ophthalmopathy.

Source: peripheral blood mononuclear cells (PBMCs), taken at new diagnosis, from a patient treated with antithyroid drugs. The receptors derive from a woman in her 30s with Graves disease.

At least ten counts were recorded for this clonotype. The chain joins TRBV28 to TRBJ2-7; D not resolved. The CDR3 length is 13 residues. Germline CDR1 reads MDHEN; CDR2 reads SYDVKM. V was trimmed by 5 bases and J by 2 bases, leaving 10 bases between them. For the CDR3, the DNA is TGTGCCAGCAGTCAAGACACGACCTACGAGCAGTACTTC. The encoded protein is CASSQDTTYEQYF.

This clonotype was recorded at least ten times. The V gene is TRBV4-2, the J gene TRBJ2-7; 9 nucleotides match TRBD1. Germline CDR1 and CDR2: LGHNA and YNFKEQ. The CDR3 is made up of 15 amino acids. J lost 2 bases, V lost 1 base, and 3 bases had no gene match. CDR3 sequence (DNA): TGTGCCAGCAGCCAAGGGGGGACAGGGCCCTACGAGCAGTACTTC. Translated: CASSQGGTGPYEQYF.

This clonotype came up many times. The rearrangement joins TRBV20-1 to TRBJ2-7; the match to TRBD1 covers 8 bases. The germline gives CDR1 DFQATT, CDR2 SNEGSKA (reference sequence). V shed 0 bases, J shed 1 base, and the junction held 8 bases outside the gene matches. CDR3 length equals 16 residues. CDR3 DNA sequence: TGCAGTGCTAGAGATCCAGGGGACAGGTCATCCTACGAGCAGTACTTC. This encodes CSARDPGDRSSYEQYF.

This clonotype occurred many times. J is TRBJ1-2 and V is TRBV5-6, with no clear D. Germline CDR1 is SGHDT and CDR2 is YYEEEE. CDR3 length equals 15 residues. V lost 5 bases and J lost 2, with 16 bases in between. The CDR3: CASSQSGGANYGYTF. DNA of the CDR3: TGTGCCAGCAGTCAATCAGGCGGAGCCAACTATGGCTACACCTTC.

This clonotype was found many times. The chain joins TRBV6-1 to TRBJ1-1; 8 nucleotides match TRBD1. After removal of 7 bases from V and 1 base from J, the junction contained 8 bases not matched to a gene. The CDR3 loop spans 15 amino acids. Germline CDR1 is MNHNS and CDR2 is SASEGT. The CDR3 DNA follows: TGTGCCAGCACCCCTCTGGGACAGGCGAACACTGAAGCTTTCTTT. This codes for CASTPLGQANTEAFF.

V is TRBV28 and J is TRBJ2-7; maybe TRBD2 (6 bases). V was shortened by 3 bases and J by 6 bases, with 9 bases between the two germline ends. CDR3 length: 12 residues. The germline CDR1 and CDR2 sequences are MDHEN and SYDVKM. In DNA form, the CDR3 reads TGTGCCAGCAGTTTCCCGGGAGTCGAGCAGTACTTC. It translates to CASSFPGVEQYF.

This clonotype has a handful of counts. The CDR3 region is CASSIKGYTEAFF. The CDR3 nucleotides read TGTGCCAGTAGTATAAAGGGATACACTGAAGCTTTCTTT. The chain couples TRBV19 to TRBJ1-1; D gene ambiguous. CDR3 length equals 13 residues. Trimming pared 2 bases from V and 3 bases from J, leaving 7 bases between. Germline loops: CDR1 LNHDA, CDR2 SQIVND (reference sequence). Full variable domain (rest looked up from reference TRBV19 and TRBJ1-1): DGGITQSPKYLFRKEGQNVTLSCEQNLNHDAMYWYRQDPGQGLRLIYYSQIVNDFQKGDIAEGYSVSREKKESFPLTVTSAQKNPTAFYLCASSIKGYTEAFFGQGTRLTVV.

This clonotype was recorded at least ten times. This rearrangement joins TRBV9 to TRBJ1-1, with D perhaps matching TRBD1 (5 bases). The CDR3 contains 15 residues. Per germline, CDR1 SGDLS and CDR2 YYNGEE. The V end lost 4 bases, the J end lost 1 base, and 14 bases lay between the germline ends. The CDR3 here is CASSSEGTRNTEAFF. CDR3 sequence (DNA): TGTGCCAGCAGCTCAGAAGGGACTCGGAACACTGAAGCTTTCTTT.

This clonotype has ten or more counts. The chain joins TRBV20-1 to TRBJ2-5, with TRBD2 matching over 7 bases. V lost 1 base and J lost 4; bases outside the gene matches: 3. The CDR3 extends over 13 amino acids. Looked up from germline, CDR1 is DFQATT and CDR2 is SNEGSKA (reference sequence). CDR3 DNA: TGCAGTGCTAGAGTCGGGGGGTTAGAGACCCAGTACTTC. It translates to CSARVGGLETQYF.

This clonotype was recorded many times. V usage is TRBV6-1 and J usage is TRBJ2-2; tentative D call: TRBD1 (6 bases). This CDR3 is built from 13 residues. Trimming pared 11 bases from V and 0 bases from J, leaving 10 bases between. Germline CDR1 is MNHNS and CDR2 is SASEGT. The CDR3 is CAVGQTNTGELFF. The CDR3 nucleotides are TGTGCCGTTGGACAGACGAACACCGGGGAGCTGTTTTTT.

This clonotype was recorded many times. CDR3 nucleotides: TGTGCCAGCAGTGAATCCCGACGGGTTAGCAATCAGCCCCAGCATTTT. It encodes CASSESRRVSNQPQHF. This chain joins TRBV6-1 and TRBJ1-5; D unresolved. Germline CDR1 is MNHNS and CDR2 is SASEGT. This CDR3 has 16 amino acids. Deletions cut 2 bases from V and 0 bases from J, with 11 bases between.

This clonotype was seen at least ten times. The CDR3, as DNA: TGTGCCAGCAGCAAAGCACAGGGGGCTGCGTCTGGCTACACCTTC. Amino acid sequence: CASSKAQGAASGYTF. The chain is built from TRBV11-2 and TRBJ1-2; 9 bases align to TRBD1. The CDR3 length is 15 residues. Germline CDR1 reads SGHAT; CDR2 reads FQNNGV. Trimming took 5 bases from V and 7 from J; bases not matched to a gene: 11.

This clonotype was seen repeatedly, ten times or more. J is TRBJ2-7 and V is TRBV6-2 or TRBV6-3, with 7 bases identical to TRBD1. This CDR3 is built from 17 residues. Per germline, CDR1 MNHEY and CDR2 SVGEGT. Trimming removed 5 bases from V and 0 bases from J; junction bases left unmatched: 13. The CDR3 bases are TGTGCCAGCAGTCGGGCGTATTTGGACAGGAGCTCCTACGAGCAGTACTTC. Its translation is CASSRAYLDRSSYEQYF.

This clonotype was seen many times. V is TRBV9 and J is TRBJ2-1, with 8 bases aligning to TRBD2. The ends lost 7 bases at V and 4 bases at J; junction bases unmatched: 7. The CDR3 sequence is 14 residues long. From germline, CDR1 is SGDLS and CDR2 YYNGEE. CDR3 loop: CASAPGTRYNEQFF. For the CDR3, the DNA is TGTGCCAGCGCCCCAGGGACTAGATACAATGAGCAGTTCTTC.

This clonotype was recorded at least ten times. This chain joins TRBV11-1 and TRBJ2-7, with a weak D call TRBD1 (5 bases). Germline V gene sequence: CDR1 SGHAT, CDR2 FQDESV (reference sequence). Between the trimmed V and J ends, which lost 5 bases and 3 bases, there was a span of 17 bases. The CDR3 contains 15 residues. The CDR3 is CASSARGGHIYEQYF. Written as DNA, the CDR3 is TGTGCCAGCAGCGCAAGAGGCGGACATATCTACGAGCAGTACTTC.

With regard to this clonotype: A much larger clone differs by one base, so this may be a read error. The J gene is TRBJ2-1, the V gene TRBV6-2 or TRBV6-3; D is undetermined. This CDR3 comprises 12 residues. Germline V gene data show CDR1 as MNHEY and CDR2 as SVGEGT. Trimming took off 5 bases at V and 9 bases at J, with 11 bases between the two ends. This CDR3 reads CASSESASEQFF. The CDR3 nucleotides are TGTGCCAGCAGTGAATCTGCCTCTGAGCAGTTCTTC.

The chain recombines TRBV27 with TRBJ2-1, with 10 bases matching TRBD2. After removal of 6 bases from V and 4 bases from J, the junction contained 9 bases not matched to a gene. Germline V gene data show CDR1 as MNHEY and CDR2 as SMNVEV (reference sequence). This CDR3 is built from 16 residues. The CDR3, as DNA: TGTGCCAGCAGAATCGGTCTAGCGGGAGCTTACAATGAGCAGTTCTTC. Protein sequence: CASRIGLAGAYNEQFF.

About this clonotype: Given a much more abundant clone one base away, this may be a read error. Because it lacks the conserved phenylalanine or tryptophan at the end, this CDR3 is likely a read error. The rearrangement uses TRBV2 and TRBJ2-5; D assignment may be TRBD1 or TRBD2 (5 bases each). The CDR3 has 15 amino acids. Germline-derived CDR1 and CDR2 are SNHLY and FYNNEI. V dropped 6 bases and J dropped 1 base, with 15 bases sitting between them. Here the CDR3 reads CASSFVRGSQETQYL. The CDR3, as DNA: TGTGCCAGCAGCTTCGTGAGGGGATCCCAAGAGACCCAGTACCTC.

This clonotype was found many times. The V and J genes are TRBV27 and TRBJ2-3; D may be TRBD1 or TRBD2 (6 bases each). This CDR3 has 13 residues. V dropped 7 bases and J dropped 1 base, with 9 bases sitting between them. CDR1 is MNHEY, CDR2 SMNVEV, per germline (reference sequence). In DNA form, the CDR3 reads TGTGCCAGCATGGAGGGGGGCACAGATACGCAGTATTTT. Translation gives CASMEGGTDTQYF.

This clonotype was observed at least ten times. The rearrangement links TRBV6-2 or TRBV6-3 to TRBJ2-3; D unclear. Trimming took off 2 bases at V and 2 bases at J, with 11 bases between the two ends. Germline CDR1 MNHEY, CDR2 SVGEGT. The CDR3 contains 15 residues. Here the CDR3 reads CASSYDPTLTDTQYF. The CDR3, as DNA: TGTGCCAGCAGTTACGACCCCACCCTCACAGATACGCAGTATTTT.

This chain connects TRBV28 to TRBJ2-3; possibly TRBD2 for D (6 bases). The V and J ends lost 8 bases and 0 bases respectively, with 24 bases between them. Germline values: CDR1 MDHEN, CDR2 SYDVKM. The CDR3 totals 18 residues. DNA for the CDR3: TGTGCCAGCGGAGACGGGAGTGGAAATGACGGTAGCACAGATACGCAGTATTTT. The encoded protein is CASGDGSGNDGSTDTQYF.